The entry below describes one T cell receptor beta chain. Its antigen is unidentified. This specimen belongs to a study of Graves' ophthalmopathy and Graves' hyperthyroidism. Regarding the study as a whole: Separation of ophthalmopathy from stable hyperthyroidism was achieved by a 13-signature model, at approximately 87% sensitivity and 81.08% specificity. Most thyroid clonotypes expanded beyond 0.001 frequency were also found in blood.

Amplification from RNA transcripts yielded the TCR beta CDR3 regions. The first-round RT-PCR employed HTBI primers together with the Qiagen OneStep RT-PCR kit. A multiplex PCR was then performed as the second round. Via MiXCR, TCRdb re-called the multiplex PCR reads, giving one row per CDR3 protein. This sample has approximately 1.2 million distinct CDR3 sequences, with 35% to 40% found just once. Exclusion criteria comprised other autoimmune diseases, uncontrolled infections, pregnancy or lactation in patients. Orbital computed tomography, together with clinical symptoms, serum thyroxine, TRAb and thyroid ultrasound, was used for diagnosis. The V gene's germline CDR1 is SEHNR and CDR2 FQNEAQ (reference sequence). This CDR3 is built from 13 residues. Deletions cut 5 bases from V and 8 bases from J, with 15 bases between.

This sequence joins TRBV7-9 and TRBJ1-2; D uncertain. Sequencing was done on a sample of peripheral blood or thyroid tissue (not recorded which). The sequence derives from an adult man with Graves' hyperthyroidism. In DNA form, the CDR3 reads TGTGCCAGCAGCCACGCTAGCGGAAGCGGCTACACCTTC. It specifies CASSHASGSGYTF.